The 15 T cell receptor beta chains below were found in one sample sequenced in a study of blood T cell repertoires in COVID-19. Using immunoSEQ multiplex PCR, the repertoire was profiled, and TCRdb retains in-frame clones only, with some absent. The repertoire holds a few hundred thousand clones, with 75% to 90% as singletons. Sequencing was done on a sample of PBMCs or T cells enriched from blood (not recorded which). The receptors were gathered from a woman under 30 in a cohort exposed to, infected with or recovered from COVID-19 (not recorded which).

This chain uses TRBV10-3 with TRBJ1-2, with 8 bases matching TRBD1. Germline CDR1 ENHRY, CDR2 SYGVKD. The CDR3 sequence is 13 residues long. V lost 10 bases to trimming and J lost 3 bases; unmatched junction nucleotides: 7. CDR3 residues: CATRTGNDYGYTF. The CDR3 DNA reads TGTGCCACACGGACAGGGAATGACTATGGCTACACCTTC.

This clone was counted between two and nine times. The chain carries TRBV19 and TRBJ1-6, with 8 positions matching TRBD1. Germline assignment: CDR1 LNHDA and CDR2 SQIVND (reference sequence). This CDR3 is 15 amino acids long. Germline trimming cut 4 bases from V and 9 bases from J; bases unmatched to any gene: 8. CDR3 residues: CASSSLDRVVSPLHF. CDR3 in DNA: TGTGCCAGTAGTAGTCTGGACAGGGTGGTTTCACCCCTCCACTTT.

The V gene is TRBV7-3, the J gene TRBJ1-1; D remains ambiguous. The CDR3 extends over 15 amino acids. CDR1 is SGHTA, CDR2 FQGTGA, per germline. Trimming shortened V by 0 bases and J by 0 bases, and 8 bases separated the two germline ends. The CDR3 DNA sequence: TGTGCCAGCAGCTTAACGTCCCTTTTGAACACTGAAGCTTTCTTT. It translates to CASSLTSLLNTEAFF.

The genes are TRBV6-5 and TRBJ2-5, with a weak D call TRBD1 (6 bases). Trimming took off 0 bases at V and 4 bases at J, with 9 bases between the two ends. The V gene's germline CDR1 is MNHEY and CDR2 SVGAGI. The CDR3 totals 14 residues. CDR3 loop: CASSYSTGTETQYF. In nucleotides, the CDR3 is TGTGCCAGCAGTTACTCTACAGGGACAGAGACCCAGTACTTC.

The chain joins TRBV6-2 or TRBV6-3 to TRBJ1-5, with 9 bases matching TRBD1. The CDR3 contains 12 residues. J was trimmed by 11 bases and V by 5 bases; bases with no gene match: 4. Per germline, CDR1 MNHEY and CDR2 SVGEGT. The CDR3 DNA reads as TGTGCCAGCAGTCCAAGGGACAGGGCCCAGCATTTT. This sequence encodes CASSPRDRAQHF.

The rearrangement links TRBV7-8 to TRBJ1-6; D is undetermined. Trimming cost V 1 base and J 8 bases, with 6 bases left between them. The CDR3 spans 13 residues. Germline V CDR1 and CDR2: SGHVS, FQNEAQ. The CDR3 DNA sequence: TGTGCCAGCAGCTTAGAAACTCATTCACCCCTCCACTTT. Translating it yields CASSLETHSPLHF.

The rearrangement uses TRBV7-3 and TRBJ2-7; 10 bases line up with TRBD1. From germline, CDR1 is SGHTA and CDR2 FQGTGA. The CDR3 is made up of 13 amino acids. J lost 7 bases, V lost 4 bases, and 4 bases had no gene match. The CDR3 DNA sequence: TGTGCCAGCAGCTCGGACAGGGGGGGTGAGCAGTACTTC. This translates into CASSSDRGGEQYF.

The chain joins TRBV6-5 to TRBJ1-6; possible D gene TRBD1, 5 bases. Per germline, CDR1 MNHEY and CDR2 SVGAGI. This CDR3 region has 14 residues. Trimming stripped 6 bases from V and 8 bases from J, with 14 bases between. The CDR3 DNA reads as TGTGCCAGCAGGTCAGGGACTTCGCATTCACCCCTCCACTTT. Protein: CASRSGTSHSPLHF.

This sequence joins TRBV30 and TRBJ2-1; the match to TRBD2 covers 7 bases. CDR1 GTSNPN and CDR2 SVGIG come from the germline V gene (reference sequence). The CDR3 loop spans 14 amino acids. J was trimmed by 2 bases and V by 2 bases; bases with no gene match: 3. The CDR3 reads CAWSSSGTYNEQFF. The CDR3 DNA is TGTGCCTGGAGTTCCAGCGGGACCTACAATGAGCAGTTCTTC.

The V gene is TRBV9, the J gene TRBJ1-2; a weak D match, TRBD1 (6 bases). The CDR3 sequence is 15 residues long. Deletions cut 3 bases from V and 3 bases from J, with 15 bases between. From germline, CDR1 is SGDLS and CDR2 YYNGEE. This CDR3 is CASSGLRGRDYGYTF. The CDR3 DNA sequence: TGTGCCAGCAGCGGCCTTAGGGGGAGGGACTATGGCTACACCTTC.

The CDR3 DNA follows: TGTGCCAGCAGTGTTCAAGAAGGGAGTCAGCCCCAGCATTTT. Protein: CASSVQEGSQPQHF. The V call is TRBV2, the J call TRBJ1-5; the D is unclear. V gave up 4 bases and J gave up 6 bases, with 13 bases separating them. CDR3 length: 14 residues. Germline assignment: CDR1 SNHLY and CDR2 FYNNEI.

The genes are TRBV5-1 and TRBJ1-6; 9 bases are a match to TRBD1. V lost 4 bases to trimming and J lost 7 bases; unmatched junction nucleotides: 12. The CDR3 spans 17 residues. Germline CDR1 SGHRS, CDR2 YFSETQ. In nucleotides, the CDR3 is TGCGCCAGCAGCCTAACCCCCGGGACAGGGAGAAATTCACCCCTCCACTTT. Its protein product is CASSLTPGTGRNSPLHF.

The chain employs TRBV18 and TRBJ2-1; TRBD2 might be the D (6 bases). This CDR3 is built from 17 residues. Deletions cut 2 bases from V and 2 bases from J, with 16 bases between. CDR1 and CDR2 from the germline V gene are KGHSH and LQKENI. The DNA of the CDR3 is TGTGCCAGCTCACCAAAGGATAAGGTAGCGGCCTACAATGAGCAGTTCTTC. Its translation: CASSPKDKVAAYNEQFF.

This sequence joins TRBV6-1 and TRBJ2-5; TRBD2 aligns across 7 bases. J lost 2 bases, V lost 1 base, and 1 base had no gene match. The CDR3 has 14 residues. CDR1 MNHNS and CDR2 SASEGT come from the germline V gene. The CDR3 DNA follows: TGTGCCAGCAGTGAAGGGGGGGGGCAAGAGACCCAGTACTTC. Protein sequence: CASSEGGGQETQYF.

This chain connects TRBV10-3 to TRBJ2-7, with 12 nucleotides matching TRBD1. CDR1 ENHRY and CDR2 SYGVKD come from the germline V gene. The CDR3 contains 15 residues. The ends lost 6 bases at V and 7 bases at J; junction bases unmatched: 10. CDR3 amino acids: CAIRNSGQGADEQYF. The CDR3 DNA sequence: TGTGCCATCAGAAATTCGGGACAGGGGGCCGATGAGCAGTACTTC.